This T cell receptor (beta chain) stems from a study of control samples from healthy donors and cancer patients. V gave up 1 base and J gave up 2 bases; unmatched junction bases: 6. Germline CDR1 GTSNPN, CDR2 SVGIG (reference sequence). This CDR3 contains 16 residues. Profiled with immunoSEQ multiplex PCR; TCRdb holds only in-frame clones, not every one. The profile shows approximately 90,000 clones, roughly nine tenths of them singletons. Sequencing was done on a sample of blood. The receptor's source is a man aged 25 to 40 in good health. V gene TRBV30 combines with J gene TRBJ1-4, with 8 bases fitting TRBD1. The CDR3 DNA reads TGTGCCTGGAGTGGTGGAGCAGGGGGCACTAATGAAAAACTGTTTTTT. It is translated as CAWSGGAGGTNEKLFF. Supplemented by reference TRBV30 and TRBJ1-4, the full variable domain reads SQTIHQWPATLVQPVGSPLSLECTVEGTSNPNLYWYRQAAGRGLQLLFYSVGIGQISSEVPQNLSASRPQDRQFILSSKKLLLSDSGFYLCAWSGGAGGTNEKLFFGSGTQLSVL.